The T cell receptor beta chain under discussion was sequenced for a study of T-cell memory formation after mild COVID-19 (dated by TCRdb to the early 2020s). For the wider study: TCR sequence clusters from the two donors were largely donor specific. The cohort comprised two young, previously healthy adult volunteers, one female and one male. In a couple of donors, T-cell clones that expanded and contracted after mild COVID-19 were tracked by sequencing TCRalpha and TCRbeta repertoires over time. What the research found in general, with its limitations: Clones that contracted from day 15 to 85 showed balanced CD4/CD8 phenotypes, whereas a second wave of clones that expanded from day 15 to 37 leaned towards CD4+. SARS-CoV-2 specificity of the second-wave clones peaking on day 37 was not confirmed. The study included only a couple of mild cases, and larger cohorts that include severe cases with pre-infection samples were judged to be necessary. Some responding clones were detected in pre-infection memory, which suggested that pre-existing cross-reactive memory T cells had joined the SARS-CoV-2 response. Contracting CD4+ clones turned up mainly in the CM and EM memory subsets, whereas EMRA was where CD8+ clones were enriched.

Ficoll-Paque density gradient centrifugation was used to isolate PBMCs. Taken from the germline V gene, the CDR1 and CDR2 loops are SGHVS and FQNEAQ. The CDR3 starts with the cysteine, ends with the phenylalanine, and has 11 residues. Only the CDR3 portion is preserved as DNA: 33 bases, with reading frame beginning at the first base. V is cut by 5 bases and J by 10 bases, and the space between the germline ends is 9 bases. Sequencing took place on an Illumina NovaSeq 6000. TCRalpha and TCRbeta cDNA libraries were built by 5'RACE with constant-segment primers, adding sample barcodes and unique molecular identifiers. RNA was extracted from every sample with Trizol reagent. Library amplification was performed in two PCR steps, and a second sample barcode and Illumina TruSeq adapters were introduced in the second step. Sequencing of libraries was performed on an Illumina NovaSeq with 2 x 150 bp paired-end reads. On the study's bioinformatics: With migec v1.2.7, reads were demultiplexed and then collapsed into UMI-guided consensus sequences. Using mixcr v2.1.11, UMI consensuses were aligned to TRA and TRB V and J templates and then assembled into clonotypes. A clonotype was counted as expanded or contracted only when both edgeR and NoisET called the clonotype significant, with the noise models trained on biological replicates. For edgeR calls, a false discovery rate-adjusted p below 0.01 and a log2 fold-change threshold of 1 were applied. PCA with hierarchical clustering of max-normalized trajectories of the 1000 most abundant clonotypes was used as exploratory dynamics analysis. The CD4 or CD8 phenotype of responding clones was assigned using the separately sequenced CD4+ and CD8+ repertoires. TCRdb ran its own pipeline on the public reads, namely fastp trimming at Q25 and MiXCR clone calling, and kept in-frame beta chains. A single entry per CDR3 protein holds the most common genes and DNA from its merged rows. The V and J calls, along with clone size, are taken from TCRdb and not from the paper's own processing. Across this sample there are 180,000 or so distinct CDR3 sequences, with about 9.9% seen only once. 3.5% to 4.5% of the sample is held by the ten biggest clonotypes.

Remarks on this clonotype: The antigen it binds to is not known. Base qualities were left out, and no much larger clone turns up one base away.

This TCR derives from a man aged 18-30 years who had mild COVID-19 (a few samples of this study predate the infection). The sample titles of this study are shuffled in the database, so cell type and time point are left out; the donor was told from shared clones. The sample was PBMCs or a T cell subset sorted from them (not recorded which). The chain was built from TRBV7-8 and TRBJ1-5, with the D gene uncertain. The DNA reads TGTGCCAGCAGCCTCAGTGGCCCCCAGCATTTT. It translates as CASSLSGPQHF.